The 20 T cell receptor beta chains in this list originate from one sample, sequenced in a study of OX40 agonist ivuxolimab in advanced cancers. TCRdb's table, derived via immunoSEQ multiplex PCR, lists solely in-frame clones and lacks some. The sample carries tens of thousands of clones, 86% recorded once. Sequencing used CD4+ or CD8+ T cells sorted from blood, obtained in a trial of the OX40 agonist ivuxolimab. These receptors all stem from an adult with an advanced solid tumor such as melanoma, head and neck, liver or kidney cancer.

The chain combines TRBV21-1 with TRBJ2-4; TRBD2, the D gene given by the table, was not confirmed from the DNA. TRBV21-1 is noted as a pseudogene. The CDR3 loop spans 11 amino acids. The CDR3 sequence: CAGRVGDIQYF. The CDR3, as DNA: TGTGCCGGGAGGGTGGGGGACATTCAGTACTTC.

The V call is TRBV29-1, the J call TRBJ1-2; D ambiguous. The V end lost 5 bases, the J end lost 5 bases, and 12 bases lay between the germline ends. CDR1 and CDR2 (germline): SQVTM, ANQGSEA. The CDR3 consists of 12 residues. The DNA of the CDR3 is TGCAGCGTTCCTAAGGGTGTGTATGGCTACACCTTC. As protein: CSVPKGVYGYTF.

The chain couples TRBV7-2 to TRBJ1-2, with TRBD1 as a possible D gene (5 bases). The CDR3 has 14 residues. From germline, CDR1 is SGHTA and CDR2 FQGNSA. The germline V and J ends were trimmed by 4 bases and 2 bases, with 11 bases remaining between them. Written as DNA, the CDR3 is TGTGCCAGCAGCTCGGGACGGGGGAACTATGGCTACACCTTC. It is translated as CASSSGRGNYGYTF. The complete variable domain, with remaining parts taken from reference TRBV7-2 and TRBJ1-2, reads GAGVSQSPSNKVTEKGKDVELRCDPISGHTALYWYRQSLGQGLEFLIYFQGNSAPDKSGLPSDRFSAERTGGSVSTLTIQRTQQEDSAVYLCASSSGRGNYGYTFGSGTRLTVV.

This clone came up a few times. This chain links TRBV4-1 with TRBJ1-1; D uncertain. Trimming took 1 base from V and 1 from J, leaving 10 bases between them. Germline V gene data show CDR1 as MGHRA and CDR2 as YSYEKL. This CDR3 has 15 amino acids. The CDR3, as DNA: TGCGCCAGCAGCCAAGTATCTTCGAGGAACACTGAAGCTTTCTTT. Translation: CASSQVSSRNTEAFF.

The J gene is TRBJ1-2, the V gene TRBV5-1; TRBD1 aligns across 9 bases. The V and J ends lost 4 bases and 6 bases, in that order; junction bases with no gene match: 4. This CDR3 is built from 13 residues. Germline V gene data show CDR1 as SGHRS and CDR2 as YFSETQ. The CDR3 region has the DNA TGCGCCAGCAGCCCCCGACAGGGGGATGGCTACACCTTC. Translating it yields CASSPRQGDGYTF. Variable domain in full (rest from reference TRBV5-1 and TRBJ1-2): KAGVTQTPRYLIKTRGQQVTLSCSPISGHRSVSWYQQTPGQGLQFLFEYFSETQRNKGNFPGRFSGRQFSNSRSEMNVSTLELGDSALYLCASSPRQGDGYTFGSGTRLTVV.

This rearrangement joins TRBV5-1 to TRBJ1-2; 11 bases line up with TRBD1. The CDR3 consists of 15 residues. The V and J ends lost 4 bases and 7 bases, in that order; junction bases with no gene match: 9. CDR1 and CDR2 from the germline V gene are SGHRS and YFSETQ. CDR3 DNA sequence: TGCGCCAGCAGCCTGATGGACAGGGGGCCTGGTGGCTACACCTTC. It specifies CASSLMDRGPGGYTF.

The rearrangement uses TRBV5-1 and TRBJ2-5; D might be TRBD1 (5 bases). The DNA end is a closer match to TRBJ2-7, so the J assignment may be wrong. This CDR3 comprises 14 residues. Germline V gene lookup returns CDR1 SGHRS and CDR2 YFSETQ. The DNA of the CDR3 is TGCGCCAGCAGCTTGGACAGGTTTAGGTACGAGCAGTACTTC. Translating it yields CASSLDRFRYEQYF.

The rearrangement links TRBV28 to TRBJ1-5; 8 nucleotides line up with TRBD1. The junction had 5 bases not matched to a gene; V was cut back by 8 bases and J by 2 bases. The germline CDR1 and CDR2 sequences are MDHEN and SYDVKM. There are 14 residues in the CDR3. CDR3 sequence reads: CASAMTGGNQPQHF. Here the CDR3 DNA reads TGTGCCAGCGCAATGACAGGGGGCAATCAGCCCCAGCATTTT.

This clone was seen a handful of times. The rearrangement joins TRBV2 to TRBJ1-1, with 11 positions matching TRBD1. The CDR3 has 13 residues. J lost 4 bases, V lost 9 bases, and 4 bases had no gene match. From germline, CDR1 is SNHLY and CDR2 FYNNEI. DNA for the CDR3: TGTGCCAGGCCGGGACAGGGGGGCACTGAAGCTTTCTTT. Translated, it gives CARPGQGGTEAFF.

The chain has TRBV5-4 and TRBJ2-1; 9 nucleotides agree with TRBD2. CDR3 length equals 17 residues. The V and J ends lost 4 bases and 9 bases, in that order; junction bases with no gene match: 17. Germline V gene sequence: CDR1 SGHNT, CDR2 YYREEE (reference sequence). CDR3: CASSRPVAGGPTSEQFF. The CDR3 DNA sequence: TGTGCCAGCAGCCGCCCAGTGGCGGGGGGGCCTACGAGTGAGCAGTTCTTC. Complete variable domain (other parts from reference TRBV5-4 and TRBJ2-1): ETGVTQSPTHLIKTRGQQVTLRCSSQSGHNTVSWYQQALGQGPQFIFQYYREEENGRGNFPPRFSGLQFPNYSSELNVNALELDDSALYLCASSRPVAGGPTSEQFFGPGTRLTVL.

This chain links TRBV19 with TRBJ2-5; 10 bases are shared with TRBD1. Germline assignment: CDR1 LNHDA and CDR2 SQIVND (reference sequence). This CDR3 has 15 residues. After removal of 6 bases from V and 5 bases from J, the junction contained 9 bases not matched to a gene. CDR3 sequence: CASRPPGQGKETQYF. DNA for the CDR3: TGTGCCAGTAGGCCTCCGGGACAGGGGAAGGAGACCCAGTACTTC.

In this sample, this clone turned up a few times. The V gene is TRBV28, the J gene TRBJ2-2; 13 nucleotides match TRBD2. Germline V CDR1 and CDR2: MDHEN, SYDVKM. V was pared by 6 bases and J by 2 bases, with 6 bases of the junction left unmatched. This CDR3 comprises 17 residues. This CDR3 is CASRTPGLAGNTGELFF. CDR3 coding DNA: TGTGCCAGCAGAACACCGGGACTAGCGGGAAACACCGGGGAGCTGTTTTTT. Together with reference TRBV28 and TRBJ2-2, the CDR3 gives the full variable domain: DVKVTQSSRYLVKRTGEKVFLECVQDMDHENMFWYRQDPGLGLRLIYFSYDVKMKEKGDIPEGYSVSREKKERFSLILESASTNQTSMYLCASRTPGLAGNTGELFFGEGSRLTVL.

This chain joins TRBV19 and TRBJ2-1; 7 nucleotides agree with TRBD2. The CDR3 spans 15 residues. Germline-derived CDR1 and CDR2 are LNHDA and SQIVND (reference sequence). Trimming removed 7 bases from V and 2 bases from J; junction bases left unmatched: 8. CDR3 DNA: TGTGCCAGTATAAGGGCTAGCGGAGCCTACAATGAGCAGTTCTTC. It specifies CASIRASGAYNEQFF.

This chain joins TRBV7-8 and TRBJ2-3; 13 nucleotides align to TRBD2. This CDR3 has 17 amino acids. The germline V gene has CDR1 SGHVS and CDR2 FQNEAQ. The V gene end was trimmed by 5 bases and the J gene end by 2 bases; junction bases not matched to a gene: 7. CDR3 region: CASSPSTSGGNTDTQYF. For the CDR3, the DNA is TGTGCCAGCAGCCCCTCGACTAGCGGGGGGAACACAGATACGCAGTATTTT.

The V call is TRBV30, the J call TRBJ1-4; 7 nucleotides match TRBD1. The CDR3 runs 14 residues. Germline CDR1 and CDR2: GTSNPN and SVGIG (reference sequence). The J segment lost 7 bases and the V segment lost 3 bases, leaving 8 bases of the junction unmatched. The CDR3 coding sequence is TGTGCCTGGAGACCTAGGGGGCAGGGTGAAAAACTGTTTTTT. The encoded protein is CAWRPRGQGEKLFF.

The chain uses TRBV19 and TRBJ2-6; TRBD2 aligns across 12 bases. V was clipped by 5 bases and J by 0 bases; unmatched bases: 5. The length of the CDR3 is 18 residues. Per germline, CDR1 LNHDA and CDR2 SQIVND (reference sequence). CDR3 nucleotide sequence: TGTGCCAGTAGTGAACTAGCGGGGGGCCTCTCTGGGGCCAACGTCCTGACTTTC. It codes for CASSELAGGLSGANVLTF. The full variable domain, its missing parts supplied by reference TRBV19 and TRBJ2-6, is DGGITQSPKYLFRKEGQNVTLSCEQNLNHDAMYWYRQDPGQGLRLIYYSQIVNDFQKGDIAEGYSVSREKKESFPLTVTSAQKNPTAFYLCASSELAGGLSGANVLTFGAGSRLTVL.

The chain is built from TRBV29-1 and TRBJ2-5, with a possible D match to TRBD2 (5 bases). The length of the CDR3 is 13 residues. Trimming pared 5 bases from V and 5 bases from J, leaving 15 bases between. Germline values: CDR1 SQVTM, CDR2 ANQGSEA. The CDR3 DNA reads as TGCAGCGTTCACGGGAAGCTACGCGAGACCCAGTACTTC. Translated: CSVHGKLRETQYF.

As regards this clone: At one boundary the junction diverges from the germline segment, which might be a read error. The genes are TRBV6-6 and TRBJ2-3; 12 bases are shared with TRBD2. Germline V CDR1 and CDR2: MNHNY, SVGAGI (reference sequence). The CDR3 length is 15 residues. Written as DNA, the CDR3 is TGTGCCACCAGTCCTAGCGGGAGGGCCGGAGATACGCAGTATTTT. Protein product: CATSPSGRAGDTQYF.

The chain combines TRBV28 with TRBJ1-2; D is perhaps TRBD1 (5 bases). The ends were cut back, 1 base at V and 5 bases at J, with 11 bases in the middle. The CDR3 totals 14 residues. The germline V gene encodes CDR1 MDHEN and CDR2 SYDVKM. In DNA form, the CDR3 reads TGTGCCAGCAGTTTATATTCCCCAGGGTATGGCTACACCTTC. This encodes CASSLYSPGYGYTF.

This clone has only a few counts. The chain is built from TRBV6-5 and TRBJ1-1; no firm D call. The V and J ends lost 0 bases and 5 bases respectively, with 10 bases between them. The germline CDR1 and CDR2 sequences are MNHEY and SVGAGI. The CDR3 extends over 14 amino acids. The CDR3 bases are TGTGCCAGCAGTTACTCCTCTAGGGTTACTGAAGCTTTCTTT. Its translation is CASSYSSRVTEAFF.